The 22 T cell receptor beta chains listed next were all sequenced from one sample in a study of tumor-infiltrating lymphocytes in primary liver carcinoma (TCRdb year 2017). Without any cell sorting, total RNA and DNA were extracted together from 20-30 mg of bulk tissue using the AllPrep DNA/RNA mini kit. The instrument given in TCRdb is Illumina HiSeq 2500. Using a constant-region primer and ProtoScript II reverse transcriptase, TCRbeta-specific cDNA was reverse-transcribed from about 460 ng total RNA. Three nested multiplex PCR rounds, following a slightly modified ARM-PCR procedure, were used to build the TCRbeta libraries. Multiplex TRBV1-TRBV30 forward primers and a Cbeta reverse primer were used in the first two PCR rounds, each of which was run for around 9 cycles. TCRdb passed the public sequencing reads through fastp at Q25 and MiXCR, retaining productive beta sequences. Rows merge per CDR3 protein into single entries with the most common DNA and genes. The sample table lists approximately 46,000 distinct CDR3 sequences, roughly 80% of them with a count of one. Around two fifths of the sample is held by the ten biggest clonotypes.

The sample comprised tumor-adjacent normal liver tissue. The receptors shown here come from a woman aged 30 to 39 with primary liver carcinoma and hepatitis B virus infection.

This clonotype was recorded many times. The chain's CDR3 is CASSETTGLYTGELFF. CDR3 coding DNA: TGCGCCAGCAGTGAGACCACCGGACTTTACACCGGGGAGCTGTTTTTT. V and J are TRBV10-1 and TRBJ2-2; D is possibly TRBD2 (5 bases). V lost 2 bases to trimming and J lost 3 bases, with 13 bases between them. The germline V gene encodes CDR1 WNHNN and CDR2 SYGVQD (reference sequence). This CDR3 spans 16 amino acids.

Many counts were recorded for this clonotype. The V call is TRBV6-1, the J call TRBJ2-7; 7 bases fit TRBD2. The CDR3 sequence is 15 residues long. V lost 2 bases to trimming and J lost 0 bases; unmatched junction nucleotides: 4. Germline CDR1 reads MNHNS; CDR2 reads SASEGT. The CDR3: CASSERGELSYEQYF. CDR3 coding DNA: TGTGCCAGCAGTGAACGGGGGGAACTCTCCTACGAGCAGTACTTC.

Regarding this clonotype: At one of its ends the junction is not consistent with the germline gene, which may arise from a read error. This rearrangement joins TRBV10-2 to TRBJ1-5; tentative D call: TRBD1 (6 bases). From germline, CDR1 is WSHSY and CDR2 SAAADI. CDR3 length: 14 amino acids. CDR3 protein: CAISESDRTQPQHF. The CDR3 DNA sequence: TGCGCCATCAGTGAGTCCGACAGGACTCAGCCCCAGCATTTT.

On this clonotype itself: The junction shows a germline mismatch at one end, possibly a read error. The CDR3 DNA reads as TGCACCAGCAGCTTGGTTCTAGCGGGAGGGCCTAGGGAGCAGTTCTTC. The encoded protein is CTSSLVLAGGPREQFF. The genes are TRBV5-1 and TRBJ2-1, with TRBD2 matching 12 bases. The CDR3 contains 16 residues. CDR1 SGHRS and CDR2 YFSETQ come from the germline V gene.

This clonotype is medium-sized within its sample. The CDR3 nucleotides are TGCGCCAGCAGCCAAGAGAGGTCCAGTGAGCAGTTCTTC. This encodes CASSQERSSEQFF. V and J are TRBV4-3 and TRBJ2-1; D not resolved. V lost 0 bases to trimming and J lost 9 bases, with 9 bases between them. CDR3 length equals 13 residues. The germline CDR1 and CDR2 sequences are LGHNA and YSLEER.

In the case of this clonotype: No conserved phenylalanine or tryptophan ends this CDR3, so it is likely a read error. The chain recombines TRBV11-2 with TRBJ1-1; 8 bases align to TRBD1. This CDR3 is 14 amino acids long. J lost 6 bases, V lost 9 bases, and 12 bases had no gene match. Per the germline V gene, CDR1 is SGHAT and CDR2 is FQNNGV. CDR3 region: CARRYTGGRAEAFC. The CDR3 coding sequence is TGTGCCAGGAGATATACAGGGGGAAGGGCTGAAGCTTTCTGT.

A note on this clonotype: An end of the junction differs from the germline gene, which may be a read error. V gene TRBV5-6 combines with J gene TRBJ2-2; D might be TRBD2 (5 bases). The CDR3 runs 15 residues. In germline, CDR1 is SGHDT, CDR2 YYEEEE. The CDR3 here is CASGLAPGVTGELFF. For the CDR3, the DNA is TGTGCCAGCGGCTTGGCACCCGGAGTCACTGGGGAGCTGTTCTTT.

Points on this clonotype: This CDR3 is missing its conserved last phenylalanine or tryptophan, likely due to a read error. This chain links TRBV4-2 with TRBJ2-3; no definite D call. Germline CDR1 LGHNA, CDR2 YNFKEQ. Trimming took 4 bases from V and 2 from J, leaving 4 bases between them. The CDR3 length is 12 residues. For the CDR3, the DNA is TGTGCCAGCAGCCGAGTCACAGATACGCAGTATTAT. Translated, it gives CASSRVTDTQYY.

The rearrangement links TRBV4-2 to TRBJ1-6; D is ambiguous. The V end was cut by 2 bases, the J end by 7 bases, with 12 bases between. This CDR3 region has 15 residues. Germline V gene data show CDR1 as LGHNA and CDR2 as YNFKEQ. The CDR3 region has the DNA TGTGCCAGCAGCCAAACAGAGATTAGAAATTCACCCCTCCACTTT. This encodes CASSQTEIRNSPLHF.

This clonotype occurred many times. The V and J genes are TRBV21-1 and TRBJ2-2; no DNA check was done on the table's D call, TRBD1. TRBV21-1 is marked as a pseudogene. This CDR3 has 16 amino acids. The CDR3 DNA follows: TGTGCCAGCAGCTTTAGGGGGAAAAAAAGGACCGGGGAGCTGTTTTTT. It translates to CASSFRGKKRTGELFF.

V and J are TRBV4-3 and TRBJ2-1; D is unclear. Germline CDR1 reads LGHNA; CDR2 reads YSLEER. This CDR3 is 14 amino acids long. V was cut by 5 bases and J by 6 bases, with 14 bases left in between. CDR3 sequence: CASSYRELANEQFF. In DNA, the CDR3 is TGCGCCAGCAGCTACAGAGAGTTAGCCAATGAGCAGTTCTTC.

Regarding this clonotype: One junction end disagrees with the germline gene, perhaps due to a read error. The J gene is TRBJ2-1, the V gene TRBV6-5; D is perhaps TRBD2 (6 bases). Germline V CDR1 and CDR2: MNHEY, SVGAGI. CDR3 length: 14 amino acids. CDR3 amino acids: CVSSRLQDYNEQFF. The CDR3 coding sequence is TGTGTCAGCAGTCGATTACAGGACTACAATGAGCAGTTCTTT.

Notes on this clonotype: The junction does not match germline at one end; this may be a read error. The chain joins TRBV7-8 to TRBJ2-6; TRBD1 might be the D (5 bases). Germline values: CDR1 SGHVS, CDR2 FQNEAQ. The CDR3 contains 18 residues. The CDR3 reads CASSPVKTADSGANVLTF. Here the CDR3 DNA reads TGTGCAAGCAGCCCCGTGAAGACAGCAGATTCTGGGGCCAACGTCCTGACTTTC.

Notes on this clonotype: The CDR3 does not end in the conserved phenylalanine or tryptophan, so this is likely a read error. The rearrangement links TRBV11-2 to TRBJ2-5; 9 bases agree with TRBD1. CDR3 length: 16 residues. Germline lookup yields CDR1 SGHAT and CDR2 FQNNGV. The junction had 14 bases not matched to a gene; V was cut back by 5 bases and J by 7 bases. CDR3 bases: TGTGCCAGCAGCACAAGAACAGGGGGCGCGAAGGGGACCCAGTACTTA. It codes for CASSTRTGGAKGTQYL.

The V and J genes are TRBV10-2 and TRBJ2-7; 12 positions agree with TRBD1. The CDR3 is 14 amino acids. The V gene's germline CDR1 is WSHSY and CDR2 SAAADI. Here the CDR3 DNA reads TGCGTCAGTGCTGGGACAGGGGGCGTTTACGAGCAGTACTTC. Translation: CVSAGTGGVYEQYF.

As to this clonotype: Relative to the germline gene, one junction end is altered; a read error may explain this. The chain carries TRBV14 and TRBJ1-1; no firm D call. Germline CDR1 SGHDN, CDR2 FVKESK. The CDR3 runs to 14 residues. This CDR3 reads CANSFWTSGNEVFF. The CDR3, as DNA: TGTGCCAACAGCTTTTGGACGTCGGGAAATGAAGTTTTCTTT.

V and J are TRBV4-2 and TRBJ2-7, with TRBD1 matching 8 bases. J gave up 4 bases and V 11 bases, and 16 bases lay outside the gene matches. Germline V gene data show CDR1 as LGHNA and CDR2 as YNFKEQ. The CDR3 spans 15 residues. The DNA for the CDR3 is TGTGCCTGCAACCAAGACTGGACAGGGTCTTACGAGCAGTACTTC. The encoded protein is CACNQDWTGSYEQYF.

A remark on this clonotype: The junction departs from germline at one end; a sequencing error may be responsible. The rearrangement links TRBV7-8 to TRBJ2-3; perhaps TRBD2 as D (5 bases). The CDR3 length is 16 residues. In germline, CDR1 is SGHVS, CDR2 FQNEAQ. CDR3 in amino acids: CASSLGAVGPGDTQYF. The CDR3 DNA reads as TGTGCCAGTAGCTTAGGAGCGGTAGGGCCCGGTGATACGCAGTATTTT.

Details on this clonotype: This sequence may be a read error, since a much larger clone differs from it by one base. Here the CDR3 reads CASSLGWNYGYTF. The CDR3 DNA follows: TGCGCCAGCAGCTTGGGGTGGAACTATGGCTACACCTTC. The genes are TRBV5-1 and TRBJ1-2; D unresolved. CDR1 SGHRS and CDR2 YFSETQ come from the germline V gene. Trimming shortened V by 0 bases and J by 2 bases, and 5 bases separated the two germline ends. The CDR3 covers 13 residues.

Notes on this clonotype: Sequence at one end of the junction differs from germline and may be a read error. The V gene is TRBV11-2, the J gene TRBJ1-1; 7 bases are shared with TRBD1. Germline lookup yields CDR1 SGHAT and CDR2 FQNNGV. This CDR3 is 11 amino acids long. DNA of the CDR3: TGTGCAAGCAGCCCCGGGACAGACGCTTCCTTT. Translated: CASSPGTDASF.

This clonotype was recorded only once. One end of the junction varies from germline; a read error may be responsible. DNA of the CDR3: TGTGCTAGCAGTTACGAATTCGGGACAGGGAATAACACCGGGGAGCTGTTTTTT. This encodes CASSYEFGTGNNTGELFF. This rearrangement joins TRBV6-2 or TRBV6-3 to TRBJ2-2; 9 bases fit TRBD1. CDR3 length: 18 amino acids. Germline V gene data show CDR1 as MNHEY and CDR2 as SVGEGT.

Remarks on this clonotype: A much more abundant neighbour one base away suggests this may be a read error. This rearrangement joins TRBV5-1 to TRBJ2-1; no firm D call. CDR3 length: 15 amino acids. The V gene's germline CDR1 is SGHRS and CDR2 YFSETQ. Written as DNA, the CDR3 is TGCGTCAGCAGCTCGCTCCTCGGGCAGGACAATGAGCAGTTCTTC. The encoded protein is CVSSSLLGQDNEQFF.